Listed below are T cell receptor beta chains from one sample, sequenced in a study of graft-versus-host responses after intestinal transplantation. For these TCRs, the target antigens are not known. The data were produced by immunoSEQ multiplex PCR, yet TCRdb's version contains in-frame clones alone and is incomplete. The sample carries some 110,000 clones, approximately 90% recorded once. Sequencing used unstimulated CD4+ T cells sorted from spleen or lymph node cells, obtained before intestinal transplant. Receptor source: a human donor who received an intestinal transplant. Each CDR3 is given with its conserved first and last residue. A D gene is named only where the DNA matches it firmly. The size field is filled for only some rows; it gives once, few, many or a size class.

>TRBV5-1|TRBJ2-1|NA|NA
TGCGCCAGCGGTGTAGCGGATAGCTCCTACAATGAGCAGTTCTTC
CASGVADSSYNEQFF
>TRBV7-2|TRBJ2-5|NA|NA
TGTGCCAGCAGCCCCGCAATGCGAGAGACCCAGTACTTC
CASSPAMRETQYF
>TRBV25-1|TRBJ1-2|NA|NA
TGTGCCAGCAGTGACTCCAGGAATTACTATGGCTACACCTTC
CASSDSRNYYGYTF
>TRBV19|TRBJ2-7|NA|NA
TGTGCCAGTAGTATCAAGGTCGGGGGTAGGTACGAGCAGTACTTC
CASSIKVGGRYEQYF
>TRBV6-6|TRBJ1-1|NA|NA
TGTGCCAGCAGCTTGCAGGGGATGAACACTGAAGCTTTCTTT
CASSLQGMNTEAFF
>TRBV6-1|TRBJ1-2|NA|NA
TGTGCCAGCAGAACCGACAGGACTGTCTATGGCTACACCTTC
CASRTDRTVYGYTF
>TRBV6-5|TRBJ2-1|NA|TRBD2
TGTGCCAGCAGCCCTACTAGCGGGAAGTGGAATGAGCAGTTCTTC
CASSPTSGKWNEQFF
>TRBV6-1|TRBJ1-1|NA|TRBD1
TGTGCCAGCAGTCCTAACAGGGGAAGGACTGAAGCTTTCTTT
CASSPNRGRTEAFF
>TRBV5-1|TRBJ1-3|NA|NA
TGCGCCAGCAGCTACGACAGCATCTCTGGAAACACCATATATTTT
CASSYDSISGNTIYF
>TRBV4-3|TRBJ1-2|NA|TRBD1
TGCGCCAGCAGCCAAGGGTTCAACAGGGGTGGCTACACCTTC
CASSQGFNRGGYTF
>TRBV7-2|TRBJ1-6|NA|TRBD1
TGTGCCAGCAGCCCGGGGGACAGGGAGAGTTCACCCCTCCACTTT
CASSPGDRESSPLHF
>TRBV11-2|TRBJ2-1|NA|NA
TGTGCCAGCAGCTCGTCCCTCAACTTTTACAATGAGCAGTTCTTC
CASSSSLNFYNEQFF
>TRBV7-8|TRBJ1-2|NA|NA
TGTGCCAGCAGCCGCTGGGGGGACTATGGCTACACCTTC
CASSRWGDYGYTF
>TRBV9|TRBJ2-7|once|NA
TGTGCCAGCACCCGTCGACTGGAAGCCTACGAGCAGTACTTC
CASTRRLEAYEQYF
>TRBV9|TRBJ1-3|NA|NA
TGTGCCAGCAGCGTAGGACAGGAGGTCTACTCTGGAAACACCATATATTTT
CASSVGQEVYSGNTIYF
>TRBV19|TRBJ2-7|NA|TRBD1
TGTGCCAGTAGTATGGCCGGGACAGGGGCATCCTACGAGCAGTACTTC
CASSMAGTGASYEQYF
>TRBV2|TRBJ1-2|few|NA
TGTGCCAGCTTCCCGGGGGCTAACTATGGCTACACCTTC
CASFPGANYGYTF
>TRBV6-1|TRBJ1-1|NA|NA
TGTGCCAGCAGTGGGCGGACAGCTAACACTGAAGCTTTCTTT
CASSGRTANTEAFF
>TRBV27|TRBJ2-2|NA|TRBD2
TGTGCCAGCAGTCAGAGACTAGCGGGATCGAACACCGGGGAGCTGTTTTTT
CASSQRLAGSNTGELFF
>TRBV2|TRBJ2-3|NA|TRBD1
TGTGCCAGCAGCGTGGACAGGGGAACAGATACGCAGTATTTT
CASSVDRGTDTQYF
>TRBV11-2|TRBJ1-1|NA|TRBD1
TGTGCCAGCAGCTTTGGCAGGGGGTTAGGGCGAGACACTGAAGCTTTCTTT
CASSFGRGLGRDTEAFF
>TRBV5-5|TRBJ1-3|NA|NA
TGTGCCAGCAGCTCCCCAATTGGGGGGATCCCAGGAAACACCATATATTTT
CASSSPIGGIPGNTIYF
>TRBV2|TRBJ2-2|NA|TRBD2
TGTGCCAGCAGTGCGGGGGATCTAGCGGGAGGGGTCACCGGGGAGCTGTTTTTT
CASSAGDLAGGVTGELFF
>TRBV19|TRBJ1-1|NA|TRBD1
TGTGCCAGTGGTGTGGACAGGTTGGACACTGAAGCTTTCTTT
CASGVDRLDTEAFF
>TRBV28|TRBJ1-5|NA|NA
TGTGCCAGCAGCCGACCCCCGGGACATAGGCATTTT
CASSRPPGHRHF
>TRBV19|TRBJ2-7|NA|TRBD1
TGTGCCAGTAGTACTCAGGGGGCGTCCTCCTACGAGCAGTACTTC
CASSTQGASSYEQYF
>TRBV27|TRBJ1-1|NA|NA
TGTGCCAGCACTCCCGGGAGGGGGAGGGTACGCACTGAAGCTTTCTTT
CASTPGRGRVRTEAFF
>TRBV7-2|TRBJ2-2|NA|NA
TGTGCCAGCAGCAAGAGCCCGTCCACCGGGGAGCTGTTTTTT
CASSKSPSTGELFF
>TRBV11-2|TRBJ2-1|NA|TRBD1
TGTGCCAGCAGCCCCCCCGGGACAGGGGGCGAGCAGTTCTTC
CASSPPGTGGEQFF
>TRBV6-1|TRBJ2-7|NA|TRBD2
TGTGCCAGCAGTGAGCTAGCGGGCTCCTACGAGCAGTACTTC
CASSELAGSYEQYF
>TRBV30|TRBJ1-1|NA|NA
TGTGCCTGGAGTGTCGCGCAGGGATTAACTGAAGCTTTCTTT
CAWSVAQGLTEAFF
>TRBV27|TRBJ2-5|NA|TRBD2
TGTGCCAGCAGTCGCTGGACTAGCGCCCAAGAGACCCAGTACTTC
CASSRWTSAQETQYF